This T cell receptor beta chain was identified in a study of metastatic and nonmetastatic thyroid tumors. About the study: Repertoire comparison spanned blood and tumor or nodule tissue of malignant and benign thyroid patients. Points from the study as a whole: For both blood and tumor, malignant thyroid tumors reportedly showed significantly higher TCR beta diversity than benign nodules did.

TCRdb re-clonotyped the PCR reads via MiXCR. The sample yields over 15,000 clones, approximately 30% seen once. Thyroid surgery took place with no prior treatment in any patient. This clone was seen repeatedly, ten times or more. Antigen specificity is unknown. This specimen includes other DNA sequences encoding the same CDR3. The V end was cut by 0 bases, the J end by 6 bases, with 11 bases between. CDR1 is SGHRS and CDR2 is YFSETQ in the germline V gene. There are 14 residues in the CDR3. V and J are TRBV5-1 and TRBJ2-3; TRBD1 might be the D (5 bases). The sequence derives from a female donor with papillary thyroid cancer or a benign thyroid nodule (not recorded which). Some clones in this sample may be carry-over from other donors' samples. Sequencing used tumor tissue. CDR3 residues: CASSLVQGSDTQYF. The CDR3 DNA sequence: TGCGCCAGCAGCTTGGTTCAGGGCTCGGATACGCAGTATTTT.